This entry is about one T cell receptor (beta chain). The antigen is unknown. This sample is part of a study of OX40 agonist ivuxolimab in advanced cancers. Measured with immunoSEQ multiplex PCR; TCRdb has only the in-frame clones, and not every one. The table has 55,000 to 85,000 clones, roughly 90% seen once. Study-wide results and caveats: There was clonal expansion of CD4+ and CD8+ blood T cells by week 6 at 0.1 to 3.0 mg/kg.

This TCR derives from an adult with an advanced solid tumor such as melanoma, head and neck, liver or kidney cancer. Sequenced material: CD4+ or CD8+ T cells sorted from blood, taken in a trial of the OX40 agonist ivuxolimab.

CDR3 DNA sequence: TGTGCCAGTAGTATAGATCCCGGGGGGGCTGAAGCTTTCTTT. Its translation is CASSIDPGGAEAFF. The chain couples TRBV19 to TRBJ1-1; tentatively, D is TRBD1 (5 bases). Looked up from germline, CDR1 is LNHDA and CDR2 is SQIVND (reference sequence). The CDR3 extends over 14 amino acids. Trimming shortened V by 0 bases and J by 6 bases, and 11 bases separated the two germline ends.